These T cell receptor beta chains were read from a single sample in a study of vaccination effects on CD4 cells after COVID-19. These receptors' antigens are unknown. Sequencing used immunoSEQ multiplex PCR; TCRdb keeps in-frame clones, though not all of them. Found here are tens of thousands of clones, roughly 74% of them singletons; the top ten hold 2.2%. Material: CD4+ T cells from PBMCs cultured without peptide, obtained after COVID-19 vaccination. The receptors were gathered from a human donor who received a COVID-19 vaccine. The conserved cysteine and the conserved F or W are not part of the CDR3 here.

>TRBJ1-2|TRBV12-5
ASGRPDVGSYGYT
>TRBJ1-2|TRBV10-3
AIRGDREVDGYT
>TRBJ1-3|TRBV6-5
ASSREDSGNTIY
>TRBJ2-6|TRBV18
ASSPLQGSGANVLT
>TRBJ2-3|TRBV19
ASSPTSGGYTDTQY
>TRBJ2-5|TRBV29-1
SVARGGETQY
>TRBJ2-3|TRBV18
ASSPLGGTDTQY
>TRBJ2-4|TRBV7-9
ASSSSLAKNIQY
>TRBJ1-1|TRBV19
ASTTLRVGTNTEAF
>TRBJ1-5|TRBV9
ASSADLNQPQH
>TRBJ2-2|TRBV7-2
ASSSRSGGATTGELF
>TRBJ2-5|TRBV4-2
ASSLRLGMAETQY
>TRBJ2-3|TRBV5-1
ASSRRFSTDTQY
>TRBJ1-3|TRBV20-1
SASYEAGNTIY
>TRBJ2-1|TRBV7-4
ASSLWDRGKADLACDEQF
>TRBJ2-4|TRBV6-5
ASSSPSGGKNIQY
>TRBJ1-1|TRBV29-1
SVEWAGSKAF
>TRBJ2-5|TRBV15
ATSIMGTQETQY
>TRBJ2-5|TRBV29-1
SVDLAESFMETQY
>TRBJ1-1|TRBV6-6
ASSYPAGTDTEAF